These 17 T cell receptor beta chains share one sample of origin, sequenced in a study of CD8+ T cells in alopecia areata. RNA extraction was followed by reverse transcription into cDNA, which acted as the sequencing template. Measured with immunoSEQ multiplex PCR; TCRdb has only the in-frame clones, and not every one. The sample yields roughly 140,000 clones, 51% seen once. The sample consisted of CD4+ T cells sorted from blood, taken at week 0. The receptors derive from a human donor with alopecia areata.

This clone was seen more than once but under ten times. The CDR3 bases are TGCGCCAGCAGCCAAGGTTATACTAGCGGATTACACTCCTACGAGCAGTACTTC. Translation gives CASSQGYTSGLHSYEQYF. The rearrangement joins TRBV4-1 to TRBJ2-5; 8 bases line up with TRBD2. With the DNA end fitting TRBJ2-7 better, the J assignment may be wrong. The CDR3 extends over 18 amino acids. Germline lookup yields CDR1 MGHRA and CDR2 YSYEKL.

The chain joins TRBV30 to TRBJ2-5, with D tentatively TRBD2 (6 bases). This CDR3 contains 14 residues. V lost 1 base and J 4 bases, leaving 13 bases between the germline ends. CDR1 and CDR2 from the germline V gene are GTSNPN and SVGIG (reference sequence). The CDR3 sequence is CAWSGSRRGETQYF. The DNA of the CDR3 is TGTGCCTGGAGTGGCTCCAGGAGGGGAGAGACCCAGTACTTC. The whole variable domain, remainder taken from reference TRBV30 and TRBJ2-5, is SQTIHQWPATLVQPVGSPLSLECTVEGTSNPNLYWYRQAAGRGLQLLFYSVGIGQISSEVPQNLSASRPQDRQFILSSKKLLLSDSGFYLCAWSGSRRGETQYFGPGTRLLVL.

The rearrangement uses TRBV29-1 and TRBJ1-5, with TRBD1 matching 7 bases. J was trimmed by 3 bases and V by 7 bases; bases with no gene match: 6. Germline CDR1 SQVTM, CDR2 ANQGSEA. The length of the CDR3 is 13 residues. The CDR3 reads CSAGQDPNQPQHF. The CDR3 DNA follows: TGCAGCGCCGGACAGGACCCCAATCAGCCCCAGCATTTT.

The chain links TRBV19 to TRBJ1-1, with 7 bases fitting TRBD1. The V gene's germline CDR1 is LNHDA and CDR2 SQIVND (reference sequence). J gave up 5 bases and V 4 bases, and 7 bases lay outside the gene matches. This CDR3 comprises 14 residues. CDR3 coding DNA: TGTGCCAGTAGTACCGACAGGGCGGTGACTGAAGCTTTCTTT. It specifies CASSTDRAVTEAFF.

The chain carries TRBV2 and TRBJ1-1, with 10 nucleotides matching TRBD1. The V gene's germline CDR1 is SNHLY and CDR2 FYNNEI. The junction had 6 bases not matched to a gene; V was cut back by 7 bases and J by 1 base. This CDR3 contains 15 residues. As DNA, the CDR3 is TGTGCCAGCATAAGACAGGGGGCATCGAACACTGAAGCTTTCTTT. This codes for CASIRQGASNTEAFF. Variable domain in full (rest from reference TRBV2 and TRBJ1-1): EPEVTQTPSHQVTQMGQEVILRCVPISNHLYFYWYRQILGQKVEFLVSFYNNEISEKSEIFDDQFSVERPDGSNFTLKIRSTKLEDSAMYFCASIRQGASNTEAFFGQGTRLTVV.

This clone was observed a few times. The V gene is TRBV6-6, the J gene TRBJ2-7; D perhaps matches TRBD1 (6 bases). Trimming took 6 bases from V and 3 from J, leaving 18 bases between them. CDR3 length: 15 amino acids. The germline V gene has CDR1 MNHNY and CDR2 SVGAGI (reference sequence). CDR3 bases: TGTGCCAGCAGCACCACATGGACAGCCTACTACGAGCAGTACTTC. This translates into CASSTTWTAYYEQYF.

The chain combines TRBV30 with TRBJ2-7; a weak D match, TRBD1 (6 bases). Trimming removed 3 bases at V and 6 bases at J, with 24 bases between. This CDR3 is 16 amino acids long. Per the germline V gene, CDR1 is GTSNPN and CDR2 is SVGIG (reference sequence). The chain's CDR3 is CAWRDGQLHQWSEQYF. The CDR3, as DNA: TGTGCCTGGAGAGATGGACAGCTCCATCAGTGGAGCGAGCAGTACTTC.

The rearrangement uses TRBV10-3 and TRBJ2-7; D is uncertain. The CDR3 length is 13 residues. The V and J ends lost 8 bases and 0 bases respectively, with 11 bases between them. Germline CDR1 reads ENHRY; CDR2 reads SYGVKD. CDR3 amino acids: CAIRGGVSYEQYF. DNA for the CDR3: TGTGCCATCCGTGGCGGTGTCTCCTACGAGCAGTACTTC.

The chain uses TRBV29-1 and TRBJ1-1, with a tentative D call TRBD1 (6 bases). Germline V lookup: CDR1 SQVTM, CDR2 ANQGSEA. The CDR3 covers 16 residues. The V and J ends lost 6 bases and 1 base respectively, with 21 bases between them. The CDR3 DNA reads TGCAGCGTGAGACCACGACAGGCCCTCAGGAACACTGAAGCTTTCTTT. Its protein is CSVRPRQALRNTEAFF.

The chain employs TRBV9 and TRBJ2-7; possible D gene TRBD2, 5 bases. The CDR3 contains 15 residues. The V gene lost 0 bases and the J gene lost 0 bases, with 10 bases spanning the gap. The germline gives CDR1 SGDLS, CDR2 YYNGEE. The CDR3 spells CASSVGLSSSYEQYF. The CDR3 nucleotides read TGTGCCAGCAGCGTAGGACTATCCAGCTCCTACGAGCAGTACTTC.

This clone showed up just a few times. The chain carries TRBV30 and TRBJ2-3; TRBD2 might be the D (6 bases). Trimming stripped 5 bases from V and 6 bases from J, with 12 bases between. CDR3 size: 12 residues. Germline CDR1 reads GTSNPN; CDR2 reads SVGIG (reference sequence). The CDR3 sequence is CAWGGRTDTQYF. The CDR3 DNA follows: TGTGCCTGGGGGGGGAGGACGGATACGCAGTATTTT.

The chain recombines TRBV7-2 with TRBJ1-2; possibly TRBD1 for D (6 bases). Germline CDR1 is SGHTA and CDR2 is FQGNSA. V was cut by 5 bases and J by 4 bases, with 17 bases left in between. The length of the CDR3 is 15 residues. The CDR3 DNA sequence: TGTGCCAGCAGCCCCCAACACACAGGGACCTATGGCTACACCTTC. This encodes CASSPQHTGTYGYTF.

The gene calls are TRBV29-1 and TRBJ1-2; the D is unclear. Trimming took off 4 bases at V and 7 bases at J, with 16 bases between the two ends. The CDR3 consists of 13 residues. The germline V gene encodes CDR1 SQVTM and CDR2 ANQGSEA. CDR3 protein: CSVGAGIEAGYTF. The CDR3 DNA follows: TGCAGCGTTGGGGCGGGAATTGAGGCTGGCTACACCTTC.

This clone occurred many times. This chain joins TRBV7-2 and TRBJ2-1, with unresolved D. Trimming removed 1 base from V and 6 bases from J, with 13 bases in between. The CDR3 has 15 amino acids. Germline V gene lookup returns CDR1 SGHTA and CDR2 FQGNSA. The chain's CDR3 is CASSLGTTPGNEQFF. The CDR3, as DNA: TGTGCCAGCAGCTTAGGGACCACCCCTGGCAATGAGCAGTTCTTC.

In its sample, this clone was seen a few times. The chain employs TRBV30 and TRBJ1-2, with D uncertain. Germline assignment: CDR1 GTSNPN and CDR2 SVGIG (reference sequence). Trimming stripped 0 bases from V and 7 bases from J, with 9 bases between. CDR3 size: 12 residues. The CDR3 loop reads CAWSVAEGGYTF. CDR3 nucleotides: TGTGCCTGGAGTGTAGCGGAGGGTGGCTACACCTTC.

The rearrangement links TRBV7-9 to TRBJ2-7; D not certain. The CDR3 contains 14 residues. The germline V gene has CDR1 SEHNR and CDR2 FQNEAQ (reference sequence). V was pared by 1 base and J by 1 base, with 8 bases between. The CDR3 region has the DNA TGTGCCAGCAGCTTAGGCGCCAGGTCCTACGAGCAGTACTTC. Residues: CASSLGARSYEQYF.

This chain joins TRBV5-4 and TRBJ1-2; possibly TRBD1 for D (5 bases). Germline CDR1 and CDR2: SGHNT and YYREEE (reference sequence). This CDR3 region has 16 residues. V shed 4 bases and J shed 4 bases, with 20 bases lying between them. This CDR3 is CASSPSRATQSYGYTF. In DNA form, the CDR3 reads TGTGCCAGCAGCCCCAGCAGGGCGACCCAGAGCTATGGCTACACCTTC.